These T cell receptor beta chains were read from a single sample in a study of blood T cell repertoires in COVID-19. TCRdb keeps only in-frame clones here, not all; method: immunoSEQ multiplex PCR. The sample has approximately 210,000 clones; almost 85% are singletons. The specimen sequenced was peripheral blood. The receptor source for this set is a woman aged 40 to 49 with acute or convalescent COVID-19. Each CDR3 is given with its conserved first and last residue. Each record gives: V gene, clone size, J gene, D gene, CDR3 protein, CDR3 DNA. D genes are given only for firm matches. Where a row states a size, it is once, few, many or the class of an expanded clone; other rows omit it.

>TRBV25-1|NA|TRBJ1-2|NA
CASKGLYGYTF
TGTGCCAGCAAGGGACTCTATGGCTACACCTTC
>TRBV11-2|NA|TRBJ1-4|NA
CASRLQGTTNEKLFF
TGTGCCAGCAGGCTCCAGGGAACAACTAATGAAAAACTGTTTTTT
>TRBV6-1|NA|TRBJ1-2|TRBD1
CASALDRERGYTF
TGTGCCAGCGCCCTGGACAGGGAGAGAGGCTACACCTTC
>TRBV6-4|NA|TRBJ2-1|NA
CASSTTEYNEQFF
TGTGCCAGCAGCACCACGGAGTACAATGAGCAGTTCTTC
>TRBV10-3|NA|TRBJ2-5|TRBD2
CAISRDYNIQETQYF
TGTGCCATCAGCAGGGACTACAATATCCAAGAGACCCAGTACTTC
>TRBV24-1|NA|TRBJ2-3|TRBD2
CATSDSSGKSDTQYF
TGTGCCACCAGTGATTCTAGCGGGAAGTCAGATACGCAGTATTTT
>TRBV4-3|NA|TRBJ1-1|NA
CASSQDAGMGTEAFF
TGCGCCAGCAGCCAAGATGCAGGGATGGGCACTGAAGCTTTCTTT
>TRBV10-2|NA|TRBJ1-2|NA
CASSESLDRGYGYTF
TGCGCCAGCAGTGAGTCTTTGGACAGAGGGTATGGCTACACCTTC
>TRBV4-2|NA|TRBJ2-1|TRBD1
CASSQKGAEQEQFF
TGTGCCAGCAGCCAAAAGGGGGCGGAACAGGAGCAGTTCTTC
>TRBV19|NA|TRBJ1-4|TRBD1
CASSISTGQSNEKLFF
TGTGCCAGTAGTATCTCGACGGGACAGTCTAATGAAAAACTGTTTTTT
>TRBV19|NA|TRBJ2-1|TRBD2
CASRASTSGRGNEQFF
TGTGCCAGTAGAGCTTCTACGAGCGGGAGAGGCAATGAGCAGTTCTTC
>TRBV20-1|NA|TRBJ1-2|NA
CSASGTFGYTF
TGCAGTGCTAGTGGGACTTTTGGCTACACCTTC
>TRBV9|NA|TRBJ2-5|NA
CASSVPRRLKRRPQETQYF
TGTGCCAGCAGCGTCCCTAGGCGACTCAAGCGGAGACCCCAAGAGACCCAGTACTTC
>TRBV7-9|NA|TRBJ2-2|TRBD1
CASSDRDRGWTGELFF
TGTGCCAGCAGCGACCGGGACAGGGGATGGACCGGGGAGCTGTTTTTT
>TRBV30|NA|TRBJ2-7|NA
CAWGRRGMPNYEQYF
TGTGCCTGGGGCCGCCGGGGTATGCCAAATTACGAGCAGTACTTC
>TRBV24-1|NA|TRBJ2-1|NA
CATSDFSENLSYNEQFF
TGTGCCACCAGTGATTTCTCCGAGAATCTCTCCTACAATGAGCAGTTCTTC
>TRBV6-2/TRBV6-3|once|TRBJ1-5|NA
CASSSQGYQPQHF
TGTGCCAGCAGCTCCCAGGGCTATCAGCCCCAGCATTTT
>TRBV5-6|NA|TRBJ2-1|TRBD2
CASGRLAGGWEFF
TGTGCCAGCGGGAGGCTAGCGGGGGGATGGGAGTTCTTC
>TRBV14|NA|TRBJ1-3|NA
CASSHVDTIYF
TGTGCCAGCAGCCATGTAGACACCATATATTTT
>TRBV6-6|NA|TRBJ2-7|TRBD1
CASSHSQGAYEQYF
TGTGCCAGCAGCCACAGCCAGGGGGCCTACGAGCAGTACTTC
>TRBV7-8|NA|TRBJ2-7|TRBD2
CASSHRGTSAHEQYF
TGTGCCAGCAGCCACAGAGGGACTAGCGCCCACGAGCAGTACTTC
>TRBV6-2/TRBV6-3|NA|TRBJ1-2|NA
CASSSQGRNGYTF
TGTGCCAGCAGTTCCCAGGGAAGGAATGGCTACACCTTC
>TRBV19|NA|TRBJ2-2|TRBD2
CASSMGTSGTYTGELFF
TGTGCCAGTAGTATGGGGACTAGCGGGACCTACACCGGGGAGCTGTTTTTT
>TRBV24-1|NA|TRBJ1-2|NA
CATRGQGTGGYTF
TGTGCCACCCGGGGACAAGGCACAGGTGGCTACACCTTC
>TRBV7-9|NA|TRBJ1-5|NA
CASSPQGDYSNQPQHF
TGTGCCAGCAGCCCACAGGGAGATTATAGCAATCAGCCCCAGCATTTT
>TRBV19|NA|TRBJ2-3|NA
CASSRRRNSRRDTQYF
TGTGCCAGTAGTAGGCGGAGGAATTCGAGGAGGGATACGCAGTATTTT